The 6 T cell receptor beta chains below were found in one sample sequenced in a study of identical twins. TCRdb processed the 5' RACE reads anew with MiXCR; each CDR3 protein has one entry. Of hundreds of thousands of distinct CDR3 sequences in the sample, 6.1% were seen once. Material: naive T cells sorted from blood. Every receptor here comes from a young man in good health.

This clonotype occurred many times. This chain connects TRBV7-9 to TRBJ2-1; 11 positions agree with TRBD2. This CDR3 has 16 amino acids. In germline, CDR1 is SEHNR, CDR2 FQNEAQ (reference sequence). With V trimmed by 3 bases and J by 5 bases, 6 bases remained unmatched. The CDR3 DNA reads TGTGCCAGCAGCTTGATGGGACTAGCGGCCCACAATGAGCAGTTCTTC. Amino acid sequence: CASSLMGLAAHNEQFF.

The V and J genes are TRBV14 and TRBJ2-3; no clear D gene. V lost 4 bases to trimming and J lost 8 bases, with 10 bases between them. CDR1 SGHDN and CDR2 FVKESK come from the germline V gene. The CDR3 extends over 12 amino acids. CDR3 amino acids: CASSLPWGTQYF. The CDR3 DNA sequence: TGTGCCAGCAGCCTACCTTGGGGTACGCAGTATTTT.

This clonotype was detected a few times. The chain carries TRBV29-1 and TRBJ2-7; 10 nucleotides align to TRBD2. Germline V CDR1 and CDR2: SQVTM, ANQGSEA. The CDR3 contains 15 residues. Trimming at V came to 7 bases and at J to 0 bases, leaving 9 bases not matched to a gene. Written as DNA, the CDR3 is TGCAGCGCTGCCGATAGCGGGAGGAGCTCCTACGAGCAGTACTTC. Residues: CSAADSGRSSYEQYF.

The J gene is TRBJ2-7, the V gene TRBV12-3 or TRBV12-4; D assignment may be TRBD1 or TRBD2 (5 bases each). The CDR3 consists of 14 residues. Between the trimmed V and J ends, which lost 6 bases and 6 bases, there was a span of 18 bases. The CDR3 reads CASRPPGRSVEQYF. CDR3 DNA sequence: TGTGCCAGCAGACCACCGGGACGTTCGGTCGAGCAGTACTTC.

This clonotype was recorded many times. The chain combines TRBV12-3 or TRBV12-4 with TRBJ1-1; unclear D gene. CDR3 length: 15 amino acids. Deletions cut 2 bases from V and 1 base from J, with 11 bases between. DNA for the CDR3: TGTGCCAGCAGTTTACATAACGCTCAGAACACTGAAGCTTTCTTT. Its protein product is CASSLHNAQNTEAFF.

This chain joins TRBV6-5 and TRBJ2-7, with 9 bases matching TRBD2. The length of the CDR3 is 13 residues. Per the germline V gene, CDR1 is MNHEY and CDR2 is SVGAGI. Germline trimming cut 2 bases from V and 6 bases from J; bases unmatched to any gene: 2. CDR3 DNA sequence: TGTGCCAGCAGTTACGGCGGGGGGGGCGAGCAGTACTTC. This sequence encodes CASSYGGGGEQYF.